The 4 T cell receptor beta chains given below trace back to one sample, sequenced in a study of T cells in Graves' hyperthyroidism and ophthalmopathy. From RNA transcripts, TCR beta CDR3 regions were amplified. The TCR CDR3 first-round RT-PCR relied on the HTBI primer set. TCRdb re-called the multiplex PCR reads through MiXCR, storing one row per CDR3 protein. The table has 500,000 to 650,000 distinct CDR3 sequences, about 20% seen once. Source material: blood. The receptors come from a man in his forties or fifties with Graves' ophthalmopathy.

Ten or more counts support this clonotype. This chain joins TRBV28 and TRBJ2-3; D possibly corresponds to TRBD1 (5 bases). V shed 3 bases and J shed 2 bases, with 9 bases lying between them. Germline values: CDR1 MDHEN, CDR2 SYDVKM. This CDR3 comprises 14 residues. The CDR3 DNA follows: TGTGCCAGCAGTTTGAGACAGTTCACAGATACGCAGTATTTT. Translated: CASSLRQFTDTQYF.

The chain couples TRBV6-2 or TRBV6-3 to TRBJ2-7, with 9 bases lining up with TRBD2. This CDR3 has 13 residues. Germline CDR1 and CDR2: MNHEY and SVGEGT. Unmatched junction bases numbered 1, after V lost 2 bases and J lost 5 bases. The CDR3 bases are TGTGCCAGCAGTTACCTAGCGGGGAACGAGCAGTACTTC. Encoded protein: CASSYLAGNEQYF.

This clonotype was seen a few times. Written as DNA, the CDR3 is TGTGCCAGCCTTCATAATGAAAAACTGTTTTTT. Protein product: CASLHNEKLFF. The J gene is TRBJ1-4, the V gene TRBV28; D uncertain. From germline, CDR1 is MDHEN and CDR2 SYDVKM. Trimming cost V 8 bases and J 4 bases, with 5 bases left between them. The CDR3 spans 11 residues.

This clonotype was observed at least ten times. The chain combines TRBV11-2 with TRBJ2-3; 16 nucleotides match TRBD2. This CDR3 has 18 residues. The V gene end was trimmed by 5 bases and the J gene end by 0 bases; junction bases not matched to a gene: 5. Germline V gives CDR1 SGHAT, CDR2 FQNNGV. The DNA for the CDR3 is TGTGCCAGCAGCCCCGGGACTAGCGGGGGGGGGAGCACAGATACGCAGTATTTT. Translated: CASSPGTSGGGSTDTQYF. Full variable domain (outside the CDR3, taken from reference TRBV11-2 and TRBJ2-3): EAGVAQSPRYKIIEKRQSVAFWCNPISGHATLYWYQQILGQGPKLLIQFQNNGVVDDSQLPKDRFSAERLKGVDSTLKIQPAKLEDSAVYLCASSPGTSGGGSTDTQYFGPGTRLTVL.